This T cell receptor (beta chain) was identified in a study of blood T cell repertoires in COVID-19. Per the original methods: Amplification with reference gene primers provided the estimates of nucleated cell counts. Using immunoSEQ multiplex PCR, the repertoire was profiled, and TCRdb retains in-frame clones only, with some absent. That table furnishes V, J and clone size, whereas the DNA furnished D and trimming. Altogether tens of thousands of clones are present, about 91% being singletons, with the ten largest covering around 3.1%. The germline V gene encodes CDR1 MDHEN and CDR2 SYDVKM. This CDR3 comprises 13 residues. Trimming cost V 2 bases and J 5 bases; bases outside gene matches: 1.

This chain uses TRBV28 with TRBJ1-2; 8 bases agree with TRBD1. Sequenced input: peripheral blood. The TCR comes from a woman aged 70-85 years with active COVID-19. CDR3 DNA: TGTGCCAGCAGTTTAAGGACAGGGTATGGCTACACCTTC. Residues: CASSLRTGYGYTF.